This T cell receptor beta chain was found in a study of PD-1 blockade in classical Hodgkin lymphoma. Study background: Nivolumab was administered to patients intravenously at 3 mg/kg every 2 weeks. Points from the study as a whole: As was reported, newly diagnosed patients showed lower baseline TCR diversity than healthy donors did.

With respect to this clone: Antigen unknown.

The V and J ends lost 5 bases and 3 bases respectively, with 13 bases between them. CDR3 length: 14 amino acids. Germline lookup yields CDR1 MNHEY and CDR2 SMNVEV (reference sequence). The protocol was immunoSEQ multiplex PCR, while the TCRdb copy is restricted to in-frame clones and leaves out a portion. This table has approximately 160,000 clones, less than 80% appearing once. No patient escaped relapse after autologous stem cell transplantation, and brentuximab vedotin exposure varied. This sequence joins TRBV27 and TRBJ1-1; D is undetermined. This specimen consisted of peripheral blood mononuclear cells (PBMCs), obtained before the second cycle of nivolumab. The TCR originated in a human donor with classical Hodgkin lymphoma. CDR3 in DNA: TGTGCCAGCAGTCGCCCGGGAGGGCACACTGAAGCTTTCTTT. Amino acids: CASSRPGGHTEAFF.